This T cell receptor (beta chain) appears in the sequencing data of a study of a mutant IDH1 vaccine in newly diagnosed glioma (dated by TCRdb to the early 2020s). Regarding the complete study: Patients received eight vaccinations in weeks 1, 3, 5, 7, 11, 15, 19 and 23, corresponding to visits V03 through V10. Vaccination was initiated 4-6 weeks after radiotherapy alone, or concurrently with temozolomide cycles in the chemotherapy-containing groups. For exploratory analyses, longitudinal TCRB deep sequencing was carried out in about two dozen treated patients wherever samples were available. The approximately 30 treated patients were roughly 62% male and around 40% female, with a mean age of 40.4 years. Peripheral blood was collected at six visits: V03 (baseline), V05, V07, V10, V12 and V13. Prior to enrollment, patients had been given standard therapy consisting of radiotherapy alone, temozolomide alone, or radiochemotherapy with temozolomide, with the combination given to most patients. Paper-wide results and their limitations: According to the authors, sample limitations meant that analyses of patient blood samples could not be reproduced. Pseudoprogression appeared unrelated to alterations in the top peripheral T cell clonotypes detected by TCRB sequencing. Selection of PBMC samples for TCRB deep sequencing was based on availability. Vaccine-induced immune responses across multiple MHC alleles were detected in 80% to 95% of patients.

This clone was found a few times. This clone's antigen is unknown. Base qualities are not recorded, but no much larger clone differs from it by a single base. The germline V gene (reference sequence) gives CDR1 as DFQATT and CDR2 as SNEGSKA. Including cysteine and phenylalanine, the CDR3 has 10 amino acids. Of all the DNA, just the CDR3 is kept, 30 bases in frame from base 1. A distance of 12 bases separates the germline ends of V and J, which lose 5 bases and 11 bases respectively. Libraries came from the immunoSEQ multiplex PCR assay. Rearranged TCR beta chain sequences were amplified using the hsTCRB Kit according to the manufacturer's protocol. An Illumina MiSeq was used to sequence the TCRB libraries. In the source study's methods: The proprietary platform of the kit vendor was used for demultiplexing, trimming and gene mapping. Entries here come from immuneACCESS through TCRdb and include only in-frame sequences with V and J called. Some clones fail to appear in such tables; in the studies checked, an unresolved V gene covers under half of the shortfall, and the cause of the remainder is unknown. That table supplies the V and J calls and clone size; D and trimming were determined from the DNA. This sample is represented by around 66,000 clones; around 80% of them were singletons. The ten largest account for 5.9% of the sample.

This specimen's time point label, per the study, means: week 11, during vaccination. Each vaccine dose was 300 ug of a 20-mer mutant IDH1 peptide in Montanide, given subcutaneously with topical imiquimod. Donors had newly diagnosed WHO grade 3 or 4 IDH1-mutant astrocytomas with loss of nuclear ATRX. The samples were drawn from NOA16, a multicentre, single-arm, open-label phase I trial in Germany that tested a mutant IDH1 peptide vaccine in humans for the first time. Genomic DNA for TCRB sequencing was isolated from EDTA blood with the DNeasy Blood and Tissue Kit. Sequences were derived from PBMCs, sampled from a glioma patient whose treatment included an IDH1 peptide vaccine. This sequence originates from a man in his fifties or sixties with glioma. The V and J segments used are TRBV20-1 and TRBJ1-1, with the D gene call left open. The CDR3: CSAYTSGAFF. The DNA is as follows: TGCAGTGCTTATACGAGCGGGGCTTTCTTT.